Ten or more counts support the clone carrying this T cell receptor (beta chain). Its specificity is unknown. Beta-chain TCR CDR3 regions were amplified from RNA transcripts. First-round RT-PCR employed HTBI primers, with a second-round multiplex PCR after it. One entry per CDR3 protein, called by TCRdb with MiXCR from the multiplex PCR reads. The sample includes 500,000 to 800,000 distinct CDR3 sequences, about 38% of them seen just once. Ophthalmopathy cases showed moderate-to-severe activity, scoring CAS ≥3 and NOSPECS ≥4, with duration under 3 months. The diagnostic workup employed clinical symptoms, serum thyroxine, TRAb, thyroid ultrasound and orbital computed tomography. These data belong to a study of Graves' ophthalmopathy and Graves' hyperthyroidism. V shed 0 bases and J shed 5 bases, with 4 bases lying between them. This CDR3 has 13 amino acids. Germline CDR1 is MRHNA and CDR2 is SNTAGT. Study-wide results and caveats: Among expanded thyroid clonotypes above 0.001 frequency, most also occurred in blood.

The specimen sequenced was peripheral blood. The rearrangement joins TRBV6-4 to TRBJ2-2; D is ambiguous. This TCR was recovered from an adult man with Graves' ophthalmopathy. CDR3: CASSDSETGELFF. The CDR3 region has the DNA TGTGCCAGCAGTGACTCGGAAACCGGGGAGCTGTTTTTT.